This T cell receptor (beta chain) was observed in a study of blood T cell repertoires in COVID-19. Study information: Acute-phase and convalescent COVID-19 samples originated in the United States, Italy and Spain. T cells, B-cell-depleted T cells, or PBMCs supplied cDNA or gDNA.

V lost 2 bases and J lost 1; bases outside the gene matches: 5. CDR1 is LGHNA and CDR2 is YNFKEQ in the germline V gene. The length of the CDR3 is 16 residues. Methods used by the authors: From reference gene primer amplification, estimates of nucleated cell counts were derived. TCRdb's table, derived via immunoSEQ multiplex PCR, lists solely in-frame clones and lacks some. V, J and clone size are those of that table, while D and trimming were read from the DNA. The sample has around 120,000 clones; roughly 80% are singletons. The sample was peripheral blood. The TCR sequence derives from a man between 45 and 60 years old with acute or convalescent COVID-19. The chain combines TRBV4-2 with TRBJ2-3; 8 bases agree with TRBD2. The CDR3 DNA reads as TGTGCCAGCAGCCAAAAAAGCGGGGGAGGCACAGATACGCAGTATTTT. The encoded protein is CASSQKSGGGTDTQYF.